Listed below are T cell receptor beta chains from one sample, sequenced in a study of beta chain features in type 1 diabetes. This table comes from immunoSEQ multiplex PCR, and its TCRdb copy is limited to in-frame clones, with some not included. The sample lists about 220,000 clones; roughly a tenth were seen once. Material: central memory CD4+ T cells from blood. The source of these receptors is a man aged 18-30 years in good health. Each CDR3 is given with its conserved first and last residue. D genes are given only for firm matches. For some rows the clone size is stated as once, few or many, or as a class when expanded; others skip it.

cdr3_nt cdr3_aa v_call d_call clone_size j_call
TGTGCCAGCAGGTCGCGGGGAGATCAGCCCCAGCATTTT CASRSRGDQPQHF TRBV6-1 NA few TRBJ1-5
TGTGCCAGCCAGCGGAGTCGGTACTACAATGAGCAGTTCTTC CASQRSRYYNEQFF TRBV6-5 NA NA TRBJ2-1
TGTGCCAGCAGCCCTGGGACTTACTACGAGCAGTACTTC CASSPGTYYEQYF TRBV7-9 NA NA TRBJ2-7
TGTGCCAGTAGGGTTGACAGGGCTGGGGCCAACGTCCTGACTTTC CASRVDRAGANVLTF TRBV19 TRBD1 NA TRBJ2-6
TGCAGCGTCTGGACAGCGAACACCGGGGAGCTGTTTTTT CSVWTANTGELFF TRBV29-1 NA NA TRBJ2-2
TGTGCCAGCAGTAAACGGGACTCCCGCGAGCAGTACTTC CASSKRDSREQYF TRBV7-2 NA few TRBJ2-7
TGTGCCAGCAGCTCCCGGGGGGAAGAAAAACTGTTTTTT CASSSRGEEKLFF TRBV7-2 NA few TRBJ1-4
TGTGCCAGCAGCCTGGACAGGGTCGGAAACACCATATATTTT CASSLDRVGNTIYF TRBV5-4 TRBD1 few TRBJ1-3
TGCAGCGTTGGGGGGAATGAAAAACTGTTTTTT CSVGGNEKLFF TRBV29-1 NA NA TRBJ1-4
TGCAGTGCAGCTTCAGGGGGCCTACAGTTCTTC CSAASGGLQFF TRBV20-1 TRBD1 NA TRBJ2-1
TGCGCCAGCAGCGGGGGACTAGCGTACAATGAGCAGTTCTTC CASSGGLAYNEQFF TRBV5-1 TRBD2 many TRBJ2-1
TGTGCCACCAGCAGAAGAGGGGGAAATCAGCCCCAGCATTTT CATSRRGGNQPQHF TRBV15 NA few TRBJ1-5
TGTGCCAGCAGTGAACTCTCCTACGAGCAGTACTTC CASSELSYEQYF TRBV2 NA NA TRBJ2-7
TGTGCCAGCAGCGCAACGGACCTTAGCTACACCTTC CASSATDLSYTF TRBV7-9 NA NA TRBJ1-2
TGTGCCAGCTCCTACGGGATGGCAGGGGGGAACACTGAAGCTTTCTTT CASSYGMAGGNTEAFF TRBV18 TRBD1 NA TRBJ1-1
TGTGCCAGCAGCTTAGTGGCAGGCCAGGGATACGAGCAGTACTTC CASSLVAGQGYEQYF TRBV7-2 NA many TRBJ2-7
TGTGCCATCAGTAGAGACACCCAAGGGACCCAGTACTTC CAISRDTQGTQYF TRBV10-3 NA NA TRBJ2-5
TGCAGCGCACTTATTGCGGCCGACACTGAAGCTTTCTTT CSALIAADTEAFF TRBV29-1 NA few TRBJ1-1
TGTGCCATCAGTGAGTCCGCCAGACAAAACGCCTACGAGCAGTACTTC CAISESARQNAYEQYF TRBV10-3 NA NA TRBJ2-7
TGTGCCAGCAGCTTAGAGGGGGCCAATGGGTACAATGAGCAGTTCTTC CASSLEGANGYNEQFF TRBV7-3 TRBD1 NA TRBJ2-1
TGTGCCAGCAGTGAATTAACTTCGGGAGACACCATATATTTT CASSELTSGDTIYF TRBV2 NA few TRBJ1-3
TGCAGCGTTGCATTTAGACAGGGGAGGGGGTACAATGAGCAGTTCTTC CSVAFRQGRGYNEQFF TRBV29-1 NA few TRBJ2-1
TGTGCCAGCAGCCTCGACGGCGGCCGGCTATCCTACGAGCAGTACTTC CASSLDGGRLSYEQYF TRBV14 NA few TRBJ2-7
TGTGCCTGGAGCTGGGCGGGAGCCTTCGGAGATACGCAGTATTTT CAWSWAGAFGDTQYF TRBV30 TRBD2 many TRBJ2-3
TGTGCCAGCATTGGCGGTACTTCCTACGAGCAGTACTTC CASIGGTSYEQYF TRBV2 NA few TRBJ2-7
TGCGCCAGCAGCCCGGCAGGGACGGCTGTTTACGAGCAGTACTTC CASSPAGTAVYEQYF TRBV5-1 NA few TRBJ2-7
TGTGCCAGCAGTTTAGTACCGCCTAATGAAAAACTGTTTTTT CASSLVPPNEKLFF TRBV28 NA few TRBJ1-4
TGCAGCGTTCGCGGCGGACACTCTGGGGCCAACGTCCTGACTTTC CSVRGGHSGANVLTF TRBV29-1 NA few TRBJ2-6
TGCGCCAGCAGCCCATGGGGGGAGATAAATGAAAAACTGTTTTTT CASSPWGEINEKLFF TRBV5-1 NA NA TRBJ1-4
TGTGCCACCGGTGCCGGGAGGGCCGTTGCGTTCTTC CATGAGRAVAFF TRBV15 TRBD2 many TRBJ2-1
TGTGCCAGCAGGACGCGGGACTTCTTTGGGACCCAGTACTTC CASRTRDFFGTQYF TRBV28 NA NA TRBJ2-5
TGTGCCAGCAGCTTAGCCCCCGCTGGTCCAGATACGCAGTATTTT CASSLAPAGPDTQYF TRBV7-9 NA few TRBJ2-3
TGTGCCACCAGCAGAGATCACGGGACCTACGAGCAGTACTTC CATSRDHGTYEQYF TRBV15 NA NA TRBJ2-7
TGCAGCGTTGGCGGGAATCAGCCCCAGCATTTT CSVGGNQPQHF TRBV29-1 NA few TRBJ1-5
TGCGCCAGCAGCTTGGGATTTTCGAGTGAGCAGTTCTTC CASSLGFSSEQFF TRBV5-1 NA few TRBJ2-1
TGTGCCAGCAGCAAAGTAGCGGGAGTAAGCACAGATACGCAGTATTTT CASSKVAGVSTDTQYF TRBV7-2 TRBD2 many TRBJ2-3
TGCGCCAGCAGCCAAGACAGGGCCTACGAGCAGTACTTC CASSQDRAYEQYF TRBV4-3 NA many TRBJ2-7
TGTGCCTATTCCTTGGCAGCCTACGCGCAAGAGACCCAGTACTTC CAYSLAAYAQETQYF TRBV30 NA NA TRBJ2-5
TGCAGCGTCATGACTAGCGGGAGGACAGTGGGTGAGCAGTTCTTC CSVMTSGRTVGEQFF TRBV29-1 TRBD2 many TRBJ2-1
TGTGCCTGGAACAGGGATAGCAATCAGCCCCAGCATTTT CAWNRDSNQPQHF TRBV30 NA few TRBJ1-5
TGTGCCAGCAGCTTCACTTTGGGACGGTCCGGCGGGACTGAAGCTTTCTTT CASSFTLGRSGGTEAFF TRBV7-9 NA NA TRBJ1-1
TGTGCCAGCAGTGACTTGACAGGGAATACAAACATTCAGTACTTC CASSDLTGNTNIQYF TRBV2 TRBD1 few TRBJ2-4
TGTGCCAGCAGTGATGTCCGGGACAGCAACACTGAAGCTTTCTTT CASSDVRDSNTEAFF TRBV4-2 TRBD1 NA TRBJ1-1
TGTGCCTGGAAAGGGTCTGGGGCCAACGTCCTGACTTTC CAWKGSGANVLTF TRBV30 NA NA TRBJ2-6
TGTGCCTCCCGAAAGCAGAGCTCCTACAATGAGCAGTTCTTC CASRKQSSYNEQFF TRBV30 NA few TRBJ2-1
TGTGCCAGCAGAACTGGAGCGGGGTCCTCCTACAATGAGCAGTTCTTC CASRTGAGSSYNEQFF TRBV2 TRBD2 few TRBJ2-1
TGTGCCACCAGCAGAGAAAGGGGAGGTCAGCCCCAGCATTTT CATSRERGGQPQHF TRBV15 NA NA TRBJ1-5
TGTGCCAGCAGCTTCGGTGGACCGAAGAGCTCCTACGAGCAGTACTTC CASSFGGPKSSYEQYF TRBV7-9 NA few TRBJ2-7
TGTGCCAGCAGTTCCTCGACTAGCGGGACGAGAAAAGAGCAGTACTTC CASSSSTSGTRKEQYF TRBV2 TRBD2 many TRBJ2-7
TGTGCCACCACGGGGAGGGGACCGGCCGAGGGGGAGACCCAGTACTTC CATTGRGPAEGETQYF TRBV10-3 TRBD2 few TRBJ2-5